Listed below are T cell receptor beta chains from one sample, sequenced in a study of blood T cell repertoires in COVID-19. Some clones are missing from TCRdb's copy, which holds only in-frame ones; the method was immunoSEQ multiplex PCR. The data show about 61,000 clones, with about 88% seen just once and around 21% held by the top ten. The sample was peripheral blood. These receptor sequences come from a woman between 45 and 65 years old with active or convalescent COVID-19. The CDR3 runs from the conserved cysteine through the conserved F or W. The order of the fields is V gene, D gene, J gene, CDR3 protein. The D gene is left open where the match is weak.

TRBV5-1,TRBD2,TRBJ2-4,CASSLRAGEDIQYF
TRBV11-1,TRBD1,TRBJ1-1,CASSPNRGMNTEAFF
TRBV27,TRBD2,TRBJ2-5,CASSLLGGLAGAETQYF
TRBV9,TRBD1,TRBJ1-2,CASSVDVVGQGNGYTF
TRBV21-1,.,TRBJ2-1,CASSNPRPSDEQFF
TRBV10-2,TRBD1,TRBJ1-2,CASSVYRGYGYTF
TRBV19,.,TRBJ2-4,CASSIERANIQYF
TRBV19,.,TRBJ2-1,CASSIDGTDSYNEQFF
TRBV6-5,TRBD1,TRBJ1-1,CASSYSAGGATEAFF
TRBV6-5,TRBD1,TRBJ1-2,CASTLSGQSIATF
TRBV2,TRBD1,TRBJ1-1,CASSPRTGNTEAFF
TRBV27,TRBD1,TRBJ1-2,CASSASGTGAWTF
TRBV6-5,.,TRBJ2-7,CASSKTRLSYEQYF
TRBV6-2/TRBV6-3,TRBD2,TRBJ2-1,CASSTGTSENEQFF
TRBV18,TRBD2,TRBJ2-3,CASSPTSPPDTQYF
TRBV21-1,.,TRBJ2-7,CASSEKEPFPLGGRRGPSYEQYF
TRBV18,TRBD2,TRBJ2-3,CASSPERTSVTDTQYF
TRBV5-8,TRBD2,TRBJ2-3,CASSLVASGSVRRDTQYF
TRBV25-1,.,TRBJ1-1,CASSPGQNTEAFF
TRBV13,TRBD1,TRBJ2-1,CASSLIVGQGAYNEQFF
TRBV10-3,.,TRBJ2-3,CAISGGGGYRTDTQYF
TRBV2,TRBD2,TRBJ2-1,CASTRGAGAVTQFF
TRBV5-1,TRBD1,TRBJ1-2,CASSLTGQGEGYTF
TRBV29-1,.,TRBJ2-7,CSVETQSGPQYF
TRBV28,.,TRBJ2-7,CASSSPRSLTGVYEQYF
TRBV2,.,TRBJ2-2,CASSTHTGELFF
TRBV7-2,TRBD1,TRBJ2-5,CASSLISGGSWGTKETQYF
TRBV5-6,.,TRBJ1-1,CASSFGSTEAFF
TRBV5-1,.,TRBJ2-1,CASRPAVSNEQFF
TRBV27,TRBD1,TRBJ2-2,CASSLQLGTANTGELFF
TRBV12-3/TRBV12-4,.,TRBJ1-2,CASSLTSNYGYTF
TRBV7-9,TRBD2,TRBJ2-1,CASSLYPPTSGSEYEQFF
TRBV5-4,TRBD2,TRBJ2-2,CASSFRSSGTTFTGELFF
TRBV13,TRBD1,TRBJ2-7,CASSLGTGGRSYEQYF
TRBV11-1,.,TRBJ2-1,CASSLLYRSYNEQFF
TRBV5-1,TRBD2,TRBJ2-2,CASSLGIAGVDTGELFF
TRBV7-9,.,TRBJ1-3,CASSLSAFGRVNSGNTIYF
TRBV7-9,.,TRBJ2-7,CASSLPQSYEQYF
TRBV12-3/TRBV12-4,TRBD1,TRBJ1-2,CASRLDRDGYTF
TRBV2,TRBD1,TRBJ2-7,CASTSTGTGFYEQYF
TRBV10-2,TRBD1,TRBJ1-4,CASSESGQGGEKLFF
TRBV9,.,TRBJ2-3,CASSVVPTTDTQYF
TRBV10-2,.,TRBJ2-2,CASTWTITGELFF
TRBV29-1,.,TRBJ1-1,CSVPRQGSTEAFF
TRBV5-4,.,TRBJ1-1,CASSLEDTMNTEAFF
TRBV19,.,TRBJ1-1,CASSLTLNTEAFF
TRBV18,TRBD2,TRBJ2-5,CASSPTSGEETQYF
TRBV5-1,.,TRBJ2-5,CASSENQETQYF